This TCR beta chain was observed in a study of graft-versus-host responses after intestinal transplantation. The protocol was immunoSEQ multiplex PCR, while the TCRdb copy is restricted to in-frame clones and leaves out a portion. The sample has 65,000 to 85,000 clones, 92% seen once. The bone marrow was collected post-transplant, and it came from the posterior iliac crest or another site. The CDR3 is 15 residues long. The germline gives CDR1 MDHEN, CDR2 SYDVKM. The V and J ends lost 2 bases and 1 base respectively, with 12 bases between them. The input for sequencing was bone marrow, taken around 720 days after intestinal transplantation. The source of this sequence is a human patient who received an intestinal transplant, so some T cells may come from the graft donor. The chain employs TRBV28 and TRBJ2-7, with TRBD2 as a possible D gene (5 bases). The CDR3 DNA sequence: TGTGCCAGCAGTTTACCTAGCCTACGATCCTACGAGCAGTACTTC. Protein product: CASSLPSLRSYEQYF.